What follows are 17 T cell receptor beta chains derived from one specimen sequenced in a study of breast tumors, draining lymph nodes, adjacent tissues. Breast cancer patients provided tissue from their axillary draining lymph nodes. MiXCR, applied by TCRdb to the multiplex PCR reads, yields one record per CDR3 protein. Seen here are some 140,000 distinct CDR3 sequences, 21% observed once, and the top ten hold 2% to 2.5%. Sequences were obtained from axillary lymph node tissue. These receptors all stem from a female donor with breast cancer. Some clones in this sample may be carry-over from other donors' samples.

There are many counts of this clonotype. The chain links TRBV7-6 to TRBJ2-7; 7 nucleotides match TRBD2. CDR1 SGHVS and CDR2 FNYEAQ come from the germline V gene. The CDR3 spans 14 residues. With V trimmed by 4 bases and J by 1 base, 4 bases remained unmatched. The CDR3 DNA follows: TGTGCCAGCAGCTCTGGAGCGGGGTCCTACGAGCAGTACTTC. Translating gives CASSSGAGSYEQYF.

Concerning this clonotype itself: This may be a read error: a much more frequent sequence differs by one nucleotide. The genes are TRBV7-3 and TRBJ2-1, with TRBD1 identical over 10 bases. CDR1 and CDR2 (germline): SGHTA, FQGTGA. The CDR3 covers 17 residues. CDR3 amino acids: CASSRRDRGSLGNGQFF. The CDR3 region has the DNA TGTGCCAGCAGCCGCCGGGACAGGGGAAGTCTCGGCAATGGGCAGTTCTTC. Filled out from reference TRBV7-3 and TRBJ2-1, the complete variable domain reads GAGVSQTPSNKVTEKGKYVELRCDPISGHTALYWYRQSLGQGPEFLIYFQGTGAADDSGLPNDRFFAVRPEGSVSTLKIQRTERGDSAVYLCASSRRDRGSLGNGQFFGPGTRLTVL.

This clonotype was observed at least ten times. The chain combines TRBV20-1 with TRBJ1-2; D is unresolved. CDR3 length equals 14 residues. The V and J ends lost 5 bases and 7 bases respectively, with 20 bases between them. Germline V gene sequence: CDR1 DFQATT, CDR2 SNEGSKA (reference sequence). CDR3 amino acids: CSASALQLDGGYTF. The DNA for the CDR3 is TGCAGTGCTTCCGCACTCCAGCTGGACGGTGGCTACACCTTC.

Of note for this clonotype: Just one base apart from a much larger clone, this may be a read error. The chain combines TRBV6-6 with TRBJ2-7; D gene ambiguous. Germline V gene lookup returns CDR1 MNHNY and CDR2 SVGAGI (reference sequence). The CDR3 consists of 13 residues. The CDR3 nucleotides read TGTGCCACCACAAATCAGATAGGGTACGAGCGGTACTTC. Encoded protein: CATTNQIGYERYF.

Details on this clonotype: A much bigger clone sits one base away, suggesting this may be a read error. This rearrangement joins TRBV19 to TRBJ1-2; no firm D call. Germline CDR1 LNHDA, CDR2 SQIVND (reference sequence). Trimming cost V 5 bases and J 5 bases, with 12 bases left between them. This CDR3 is built from 13 residues. The CDR3 region has the DNA TGTGCCAGTAGTCCTAGGGCGGGATATGGCTACACCTTC. This sequence encodes CASSPRAGYGYTF.

Points on this clonotype: One base away lies a much larger clone, so this may be a sequencing read error. The J gene is TRBJ2-7, the V gene TRBV27, with D perhaps matching TRBD2 (6 bases). The CDR3 length is 14 residues. CDR1 is MNHEY, CDR2 SMNVEV, per germline (reference sequence). The germline V and J ends were trimmed by 5 bases and 9 bases, with 20 bases remaining between them. CDR3 nucleotides: TGTGCCAGCAGTCAGGAGGGCCTACCCGGCGGGCAGTACTTC. The encoded protein is CASSQEGLPGGQYF.

Many counts were recorded for this clonotype. The rearrangement uses TRBV20-1 and TRBJ2-5; TRBD2 matches 9 bases. With 2 bases clipped from V and 0 bases from J, the junction kept 4 bases outside the gene matches. The germline CDR1 and CDR2 sequences are DFQATT and SNEGSKA (reference sequence). This CDR3 region has 15 residues. The CDR3 region has the DNA TGCAGTGCTAGAACACTAGCGGGCAACCAAGAGACCCAGTACTTC. This codes for CSARTLAGNQETQYF.

This clonotype appeared many times. In DNA, the CDR3 is TGTGCCACCAGTGCGAACCCAGGGGGGGGCACGCAGTATTTT. Amino acid sequence: CATSANPGGGTQYF. The rearrangement joins TRBV24-1 to TRBJ2-3; D might be TRBD1 or TRBD2, each matching 7 bases. The CDR3 has 14 amino acids. V lost 5 bases and J 9 bases, leaving 17 bases between the germline ends. Per the germline V gene, CDR1 is KGHDR and CDR2 is SFDVKD.

This clonotype was detected many times. The V call is TRBV29-1, the J call TRBJ2-1, with D possibly TRBD2 on 5 matching bases. Trimming stripped 1 base from V and 0 bases from J, with 10 bases between. From germline, CDR1 is SQVTM and CDR2 ANQGSEA. The CDR3 totals 15 residues. The CDR3, as DNA: TGCAGCGTTGAAGGGGAGCGGTCCTCCTACAATGAGCAGTTCTTC. Residues: CSVEGERSSYNEQFF.

In this sample, this clonotype turned up many times. The CDR3 loop reads CSALVDRGNGYTF. The CDR3 DNA is TGCAGTGCTCTCGTGGACAGGGGCAATGGCTACACCTTC. The V call is TRBV20-1, the J call TRBJ1-2; 9 bases are a match to TRBD1. CDR1 is DFQATT and CDR2 is SNEGSKA in the germline V gene (reference sequence). V shed 5 bases and J 6 bases; nucleotides not matched to a gene: 7. The CDR3 consists of 13 residues.

This clonotype was observed many times. The chain recombines TRBV19 with TRBJ2-7; 8 nucleotides line up with TRBD1. The CDR3 runs to 15 residues. CDR1 is LNHDA and CDR2 is SQIVND in the germline V gene (reference sequence). V was clipped by 4 bases and J by 2 bases; unmatched bases: 7. This CDR3 is CASSTTGGLAYEQYF. The CDR3 region has the DNA TGTGCCAGTAGTACAACAGGGGGGCTGGCCTACGAGCAGTACTTC.

This clonotype occurred many times. The chain links TRBV18 to TRBJ2-5; D is possibly TRBD2 (6 bases). Germline V CDR1 and CDR2: KGHSH, LQKENI. The CDR3 totals 16 residues. V was pared by 3 bases and J by 4 bases, with 18 bases between. The chain's CDR3 is CASSPPGSERLETQYF. CDR3 nucleotide sequence: TGTGCCAGCTCACCGCCCGGGAGTGAGAGATTAGAGACCCAGTACTTC.

This clonotype was observed a handful of times. With a much larger clone just one base away, this may be a read error. The genes are TRBV9 and TRBJ2-7; D call uncertain. The germline V gene encodes CDR1 SGDLS and CDR2 YYNGEE. The V and J ends lost 1 base and 0 bases respectively, with 8 bases between them. CDR3 length: 14 residues. In DNA, the CDR3 is TGTGCCAGCAGCGTACCACTGAGCTCCTACGAGCAGTACTTC. Amino acids: CASSVPLSSYEQYF.

A note on this clonotype: This may come from a read error, since a much larger clone is one base off. V usage is TRBV7-4 and J usage is TRBJ2-5; 11 positions match TRBD2. The germline CDR1 and CDR2 sequences are SGHVT and SQSDAQ. This CDR3 has 15 amino acids. V dropped 3 bases and J dropped 9; count of bases not matched to a gene: 9. The CDR3 spells CASSFLTSGKEAQYF. The DNA for the CDR3 is TGTGCCAGCAGCTTCCTGACTAGCGGGAAGGAGGCCCAGTACTTC.

There are many counts of this clonotype. V usage is TRBV5-1 and J usage is TRBJ2-5, with 7 nucleotides matching TRBD1. CDR1 and CDR2 from the germline V gene are SGHRS and YFSETQ. This CDR3 comprises 13 residues. V trimming: 2 bases; J trimming: 4 bases; junction bases outside the gene matches: 2. This CDR3 reads CASSFYRGETQYF. As DNA, the CDR3 is TGCGCCAGCAGCTTTTACAGGGGAGAGACCCAGTACTTC.

This clonotype was seen at least ten times. V and J are TRBV11-2 and TRBJ2-7; a possible D gene is TRBD2 (5 bases). The CDR3 length is 17 residues. V gave up 0 bases and J gave up 0 bases, with 15 bases separating them. Germline V CDR1 and CDR2: SGHAT, FQNNGV. The CDR3 bases are TGTGCCAGCAGCTTAGAGAACAGCGGAGACCTCTCCTACGAGCAGTACTTC. Amino acids: CASSLENSGDLSYEQYF. Variable domain in full (rest from reference TRBV11-2 and TRBJ2-7): EAGVAQSPRYKIIEKRQSVAFWCNPISGHATLYWYQQILGQGPKLLIQFQNNGVVDDSQLPKDRFSAERLKGVDSTLKIQPAKLEDSAVYLCASSLENSGDLSYEQYFGPGTRLTVT.

The chain recombines TRBV28 with TRBJ1-6; D perhaps matches TRBD1 (5 bases). Germline V gene sequence: CDR1 MDHEN, CDR2 SYDVKM. The CDR3 sequence is 15 residues long. V shed 5 bases and J shed 9 bases, with 17 bases lying between them. The CDR3: CASSLPRGPGSPLHF. CDR3 in DNA: TGTGCCAGCAGTCTCCCTAGGGGCCCGGGTTCACCCCTCCACTTT.